This is a list of T cell receptor beta chains from one sample in a study of T cell repertoires in cytomegalovirus infection. One entry per CDR3 protein results from TCRdb running MiXCR on the reads. The profile covers 370,000 or so distinct CDR3 sequences, with nearly 35% appearing a single time and about 14% taken by the ten largest. Antigen specificity for these receptors is unknown. The sample was cultured PBMCs, taken from culture after CMV antigen stimulation. The source is a human donor in good health (CMV status not recorded). Some clones in this sample may be carry-over from other donors' samples. Both conserved end residues are part of each CDR3. The order of the fields is clone size, J gene, V gene, D gene, CDR3 DNA, CDR3 protein. D genes are given only for firm matches. A clone size is listed for some rows: how often the clone was seen (once, few, many), or a class if it is expanded.

abundance: many; j_gene: TRBJ1-2; v_gene: TRBV4-2; d_gene: .; CDR3nt: TGTGCCAGCAGCCAAGAACAGGGAAACTATGGCTACACCTTC; CDR3aa: CASSQEQGNYGYTF
abundance: .; j_gene: TRBJ2-4; v_gene: TRBV19; d_gene: .; CDR3nt: TGTGCCAGTAGCACTGGACGGGGGAACATTCAGTACTTC; CDR3aa: CASSTGRGNIQYF
abundance: .; j_gene: TRBJ1-5; v_gene: TRBV12-3/TRBV12-4; d_gene: TRBD1; CDR3nt: TGTGCCAGCAGCACCTCCGACAGGGGCAATCAGCCCCAGCATTTT; CDR3aa: CASSTSDRGNQPQHF
abundance: .; j_gene: TRBJ2-3; v_gene: TRBV19; d_gene: .; CDR3nt: TGTGCCAGCCCAAGATGGCGGGGAACAGATACGCAGTATTTT; CDR3aa: CASPRWRGTDTQYF
abundance: .; j_gene: TRBJ1-2; v_gene: TRBV6-8; d_gene: TRBD1; CDR3nt: TGTGCCAGCCACAGACAGGGCAGTTTCTATGGCTACACCTTC; CDR3aa: CASHRQGSFYGYTF
abundance: few; j_gene: TRBJ2-5; v_gene: TRBV18; d_gene: TRBD2; CDR3nt: TGTGCCAGCTCACCGACGGCGGGAGGCCAAGAGACCCAGTACTTC; CDR3aa: CASSPTAGGQETQYF
abundance: .; j_gene: TRBJ1-3; v_gene: TRBV12-3/TRBV12-4; d_gene: .; CDR3nt: TGTGCCAGCAGTTATTCTACAGGGTCCGGAAACACCATATATTTT; CDR3aa: CASSYSTGSGNTIYF
abundance: .; j_gene: TRBJ2-1; v_gene: TRBV19; d_gene: .; CDR3nt: TGTGCCAGTACCCCGACTCGGGGAGTTCCGTTCTTC; CDR3aa: CASTPTRGVPFF
abundance: .; j_gene: TRBJ1-2; v_gene: TRBV29-1; d_gene: .; CDR3nt: TGCAGCGTTGAATACCTATCTACCAATGGCTACACCTTC; CDR3aa: CSVEYLSTNGYTF
abundance: few; j_gene: TRBJ2-1; v_gene: TRBV7-8; d_gene: .; CDR3nt: TGTGCCAGCAGCTTAATTCTGCCCGAGGCATTAGGGGAGCAGTTCTTC; CDR3aa: CASSLILPEALGEQFF
abundance: few; j_gene: TRBJ2-1; v_gene: TRBV20-1; d_gene: TRBD1; CDR3nt: TGCAGTGCCAACCAGGGACAGGGGAACAATGAGCAGTTCTTC; CDR3aa: CSANQGQGNNEQFF
abundance: few; j_gene: TRBJ2-7; v_gene: TRBV6-2/TRBV6-3; d_gene: TRBD2; CDR3nt: TGTGCCAGCACATGGACTAGCGGGAGGATTTTTAGCGAGCAGTACTTC; CDR3aa: CASTWTSGRIFSEQYF
abundance: .; j_gene: TRBJ1-4; v_gene: TRBV10-3; d_gene: TRBD1; CDR3nt: TGTGCCATCAGTGAGAGGTCAGGGGGCGAAAAACTGTTTTTT; CDR3aa: CAISERSGGEKLFF
abundance: few; j_gene: TRBJ2-1; v_gene: TRBV7-3; d_gene: TRBD2; CDR3nt: TGTGCCAGCAGCTCCCTTGAACTAGCGGGAGGGTACAATGAGCAGTTCTTC; CDR3aa: CASSSLELAGGYNEQFF
abundance: .; j_gene: TRBJ1-1; v_gene: TRBV7-2; d_gene: .; CDR3nt: TGTGCCAGCAGTCTTGGGACTACTTCCACTGAAGCTCTCTTT; CDR3aa: CASSLGTTSTEALF
abundance: many; j_gene: TRBJ2-2; v_gene: TRBV6-2/TRBV6-3; d_gene: .; CDR3nt: TGTGCCAGCAGTTACTTAGACACCGGGGAGCTGTTTTTT; CDR3aa: CASSYLDTGELFF
abundance: medium-sized; j_gene: TRBJ2-2; v_gene: TRBV11-2; d_gene: .; CDR3nt: TGTGCCAGCAGCTTAGGAGATTCGGCCAGAAACACCGGGGAGCTGTTTTTT; CDR3aa: CASSLGDSARNTGELFF
abundance: .; j_gene: TRBJ1-6; v_gene: TRBV28; d_gene: .; CDR3nt: TGTGCCAGCAGTTCAGTAGTAGGAGATCATTCACCCCTCCACTTT; CDR3aa: CASSSVVGDHSPLHF
abundance: .; j_gene: TRBJ2-1; v_gene: TRBV11-2; d_gene: .; CDR3nt: TGTGCCAGCAGCTCAAGCGGGCATGCCTACAATGAGCAGTTCTTC; CDR3aa: CASSSSGHAYNEQFF
abundance: many; j_gene: TRBJ2-1; v_gene: TRBV28; d_gene: .; CDR3nt: TGTGCCAGCAGTCTTCAGCGGCAATTGTGGAATGAGCAGTTCTTC; CDR3aa: CASSLQRQLWNEQFF
abundance: many; j_gene: TRBJ1-6; v_gene: TRBV7-2; d_gene: .; CDR3nt: TGTGCCAGCAGCTTAAAGTTTGGACAAGGAAATTCACCCCTCCACTTT; CDR3aa: CASSLKFGQGNSPLHF
abundance: few; j_gene: TRBJ1-2; v_gene: TRBV7-2; d_gene: .; CDR3nt: TGTGCCAGCAGCTTAGAGTGGGTAGGGAATGGCTACACCTTC; CDR3aa: CASSLEWVGNGYTF
abundance: few; j_gene: TRBJ1-6; v_gene: TRBV15; d_gene: .; CDR3nt: TGTGCCACCAGCAGAGGACCCCAAGGGGCCAAGGGTTCACCCCTCCACTTT; CDR3aa: CATSRGPQGAKGSPLHF
abundance: many; j_gene: TRBJ1-4; v_gene: TRBV7-8; d_gene: TRBD1; CDR3nt: TGTGCCAGCAGCTTAGCGGACAGGGCTGAAAAACTGTTTTTT; CDR3aa: CASSLADRAEKLFF
abundance: few; j_gene: TRBJ2-7; v_gene: TRBV3-1; d_gene: .; CDR3nt: TGTGCCAGCAGCCAAGACATGGGCCTTAGGACCTACGAGCAGTACTTC; CDR3aa: CASSQDMGLRTYEQYF
abundance: few; j_gene: TRBJ1-1; v_gene: TRBV6-2/TRBV6-3; d_gene: .; CDR3nt: TGTGCCAGCAGTTACCCCGCCTTTGAAGCTTTCTTT; CDR3aa: CASSYPAFEAFF
abundance: few; j_gene: TRBJ1-6; v_gene: TRBV7-2; d_gene: .; CDR3nt: TGTGCCAGCAGCTTTAAGTCGTCAGCGACAAGCTCCTATAATTCACCCCTCCACTTT; CDR3aa: CASSFKSSATSSYNSPLHF